This TCR beta chain came from a study of blood T cell repertoires in COVID-19. The CDR3 has 17 amino acids. The V and J ends lost 0 bases and 0 bases respectively, with 15 bases between them. Germline V gene data show CDR1 as GTSNPN and CDR2 as SVGIG (reference sequence). Original analysis: It was from reference gene primer amplification that nucleated cell counts were estimated. Sequenced by immunoSEQ multiplex PCR; TCRdb stores in-frame clones only, minus some. That table supplies the V and J calls and clone size; D and trimming were determined from the DNA. This sample has around 80,000 clones, with more than 65% found just once.

This clonotype originated in a man older than 75 with acute or convalescent COVID-19. This rearrangement joins TRBV30 to TRBJ1-3; D remains unclear. The source material was peripheral blood. CDR3 region: CAWSVLSFGISGNTIYF. DNA of the CDR3: TGTGCCTGGAGTGTACTCTCATTCGGGATCTCTGGAAACACCATATATTTT.